The 15 T cell receptor beta chains in this list originate from one sample, sequenced in a study of regulatory T cells in long-lasting Graves disease. Construction of the TCR beta libraries employed iRepertoire HTBI primers in conjunction with Arm-PCR of CDR3 regions. Each CDR3 protein gets one entry after TCRdb re-called the multiplex PCR reads with MiXCR. The sample includes about 530,000 distinct CDR3 sequences, about 16% of them seen just once. Time point reported: newly diagnosed GD, antithyroid drugs for less than 3 months. The TCR library was made from RNA extracted from PBMCs. These same data were also listed under a study on T cells in Graves' hyperthyroidism and ophthalmopathy.

This specimen consisted of peripheral blood mononuclear cells (PBMCs), obtained at new diagnosis, from a patient treated with antithyroid drugs. These receptors came from a woman aged 35 to 59 with Graves disease.

This clonotype was seen at least ten times. The J gene is TRBJ1-1, the V gene TRBV29-1; D gene uncertain. The CDR3 consists of 15 residues. CDR1 is SQVTM, CDR2 ANQGSEA, per germline. Trimming removed 7 bases from V and 1 base from J, with 19 bases in between. The CDR3 DNA reads TGCAGCGCAGTATGGCGGGCGCTGGGGAACACTGAAGCTTTCTTT. Translation gives CSAVWRALGNTEAFF.

This clonotype was seen just once. This rearrangement joins TRBV7-3 to TRBJ2-7, with TRBD1 as a possible D gene (5 bases). V dropped 3 bases and J dropped 6 bases, with 12 bases sitting between them. The CDR3 totals 13 residues. Looked up from germline, CDR1 is SGHTA and CDR2 is FQGTGA. This CDR3 is CASSFSLTGEQYF. CDR3 sequence (DNA): TGTGCCAGCAGCTTCTCTTTAACAGGCGAGCAGTACTTC.

This clonotype was counted a few times. The chain couples TRBV7-8 to TRBJ2-3, with D hard to call. The V gene lost 0 bases and the J gene lost 1 base, with 14 bases spanning the gap. Germline CDR1 and CDR2: SGHVS and FQNEAQ. The CDR3 covers 17 residues. Written as DNA, the CDR3 is TGTGCCAGCAGCTTAGCCCCTCCTCTTTTGGGCACAGATACGCAGTATTTT. Amino acid sequence: CASSLAPPLLGTDTQYF.

In its sample, this clonotype was seen a few times. The chain carries TRBV5-1 and TRBJ1-1; the match to TRBD1 covers 7 bases. The V segment lost 4 bases and the J segment 5 bases; nucleotides outside the gene matches: 5. CDR3 length: 13 amino acids. The germline V gene has CDR1 SGHRS and CDR2 YFSETQ. The CDR3 DNA is TGCGCCAGCAGCGTACAGGGGTGGACTGAAGCTTTCTTT. Its translation: CASSVQGWTEAFF.

This clonotype was counted at least ten times. The V call is TRBV7-3, the J call TRBJ2-1; tentative D call: TRBD2 (6 bases). Germline assignment: CDR1 SGHTA and CDR2 FQGTGA. The CDR3 covers 12 residues. The germline V and J ends were trimmed by 2 bases and 8 bases, with 7 bases remaining between them. The CDR3 DNA sequence: TGTGCCAGCAGCTTAGGAGGGTATGAGCAGTTCTTC. Translation: CASSLGGYEQFF. Variable domain in full (rest from reference TRBV7-3 and TRBJ2-1): GAGVSQTPSNKVTEKGKYVELRCDPISGHTALYWYRQSLGQGPEFLIYFQGTGAADDSGLPNDRFFAVRPEGSVSTLKIQRTERGDSAVYLCASSLGGYEQFFGPGTRLTVL.

This clonotype has just a few counts. V gene TRBV20-1 combines with J gene TRBJ1-4; 8 bases line up with TRBD1. The trim removed 5 bases at V and 5 bases at J, leaving 4 bases unmatched. There are 13 residues in the CDR3. Looked up from germline, CDR1 is DFQATT and CDR2 is SNEGSKA (reference sequence). The CDR3 spells CSARQGTNEKLFF. The CDR3 DNA reads as TGCAGTGCTCGACAGGGGACCAATGAAAAACTGTTTTTT.

Comments on this clonotype: This sequence may be a read error, since a much larger clone differs from it by one base. The chain joins TRBV5-1 to TRBJ2-3; unclear D gene. The end of the DNA fits TRBJ2-7 better, so the J call may be wrong. From germline, CDR1 is SGHRS and CDR2 YFSETQ. This CDR3 contains 15 residues. CDR3 nucleotides: TGCGCCAGCAGCTTGGAGCAACTTAGCTCCTACGAGCAGTACTTC. Its protein product is CASSLEQLSSYEQYF.

In this sample, this clonotype turned up many times. V gene TRBV9 combines with J gene TRBJ2-7; 8 bases fit TRBD2. The CDR3 spans 14 residues. Per the germline V gene, CDR1 is SGDLS and CDR2 is YYNGEE. The V and J ends lost 4 bases and 3 bases, in that order; junction bases with no gene match: 6. The CDR3 reads CASSPRTSSYEQYF. Written as DNA, the CDR3 is TGTGCCAGCAGCCCGAGGACTAGCAGCTACGAGCAGTACTTC.

The chain carries TRBV25-1 and TRBJ2-3; the D is unclear. The length of the CDR3 is 15 residues. The germline V gene encodes CDR1 MGHDK and CDR2 SYGVNS. Trimming left V 3 bases short and J 0 bases short, with 10 bases between. The CDR3 region has the DNA TGTGCCAGCAGTGATCTCGCAGACAGCACAGATACGCAGTATTTT. Encoded protein: CASSDLADSTDTQYF.

The J gene is TRBJ2-7, the V gene TRBV15; D is uncertain. The CDR3 contains 12 residues. In germline, CDR1 is LNHNV, CDR2 YYDKDF (reference sequence). V shed 0 bases and J shed 6 bases, with 6 bases lying between them. CDR3 nucleotides: TGTGCCACCAGCAGAGATGATATCGAGCAGTACTTC. Protein: CATSRDDIEQYF.

This clonotype was recorded many times. CDR3 DNA sequence: TGTGCCAGCAGCTTCGGGGTCTATAGCAATCAGCCCCAGCATTTT. Its translation is CASSFGVYSNQPQHF. The chain couples TRBV7-2 to TRBJ1-5; D gene ambiguous. This CDR3 region has 15 residues. Germline lookup yields CDR1 SGHTA and CDR2 FQGNSA. V lost 3 bases and J 0 bases, leaving 9 bases between the germline ends.

With regard to this clonotype: This may be a read error, as it is one base from a much larger clone. V is TRBV27 and J is TRBJ2-7; tentative D call: TRBD1 (6 bases). Germline CDR1 is MNHEY and CDR2 is SMNVEV (reference sequence). CDR3 length equals 14 residues. The V end lost 8 bases, the J end lost 2 bases, and 16 bases lay between the germline ends. CDR3 sequence: CASGRAAGAYEQYF. In DNA, the CDR3 is TGTGCCAGCGGACGAGCTGCAGGGGCCTACGAGCAGTACTTC.

In this sample, this clonotype turned up many times. The rearrangement uses TRBV12-3 or TRBV12-4 and TRBJ2-1; 9 bases are shared with TRBD1. V was clipped by 5 bases and J by 0 bases; unmatched bases: 11. CDR3 length equals 18 residues. In DNA, the CDR3 is TGTGCCAGCAGTGCCGGGACAGGGTTTTATAGCTCCTACAATGAGCAGTTCTTC. Amino acids: CASSAGTGFYSSYNEQFF.

This clonotype was observed many times. The V gene is TRBV7-2, the J gene TRBJ2-1; no reliable D call. The CDR3 length is 15 residues. V lost 1 base and J 1 base, leaving 8 bases between the germline ends. Germline V gives CDR1 SGHTA, CDR2 FQGNSA. DNA of the CDR3: TGTGCCAGCAGCTTAGAACTCATTTCCTACAATGAGCAGTTCTTC. It yields the protein CASSLELISYNEQFF.

This clonotype has ten or more counts. The chain uses TRBV27 and TRBJ1-6; no reliable D call. Germline CDR1 and CDR2: MNHEY and SMNVEV (reference sequence). This CDR3 has 17 residues. Trimming shortened V by 6 bases and J by 6 bases, and 21 bases separated the two germline ends. The CDR3 DNA sequence: TGTGCCAGCAGCCGCCGTAGACGGCGGGCCTTTAATTCACCCCTCCACTTT. This translates into CASSRRRRRAFNSPLHF.